This TCR beta chain was profiled in a study of blood T cell repertoires in COVID-19. Study background: Samples taken during acute and convalescent COVID-19 were collected in the United States, Italy and Spain. PBMCs, B-cell-depleted T cells, or T cells provided the cDNA or gDNA that made up the material.

In the original workflow: Amplifying reference gene primers gave estimates of nucleated cell counts. Sequencing used immunoSEQ multiplex PCR; TCRdb keeps in-frame clones, though not all of them. V and J calls and clone size come straight from that table; D and trimming were deduced from the DNA. The sample lists 370,000 or so clones, approximately 80% occurring once. V gave up 5 bases and J gave up 5 bases; unmatched junction bases: 15. This CDR3 contains 17 residues. Germline CDR1 is SGHRS and CDR2 is YFSETQ. The clonotype originates from a human donor with acute or convalescent COVID-19. The donor label of this sample is uncertain. Material: peripheral blood. The chain couples TRBV5-1 to TRBJ2-1; TRBD2 agrees at 8 bases. Here the CDR3 reads CASSPLSGGARHNEQFF. DNA of the CDR3: TGCGCCAGCAGTCCTTTGTCGGGAGGGGCTCGCCACAATGAGCAGTTCTTC.